This T cell receptor (beta chain) originates from a study of cytomegalovirus exposure and HLA in healthy donors. Findings and caveats of the study: Common viral pathogens (according to a later analysis) appeared linked to several of the most significant clusters. Later examination showed HLA-associated TCR beta chains had greater clonal expansion than equally common others. Among TCR sequences, most were rare, though some public TCRs appeared in many donors. The sole available immune exposure information was CMV serostatus.

The CDR3 totals 14 residues. J was trimmed by 3 bases and V by 4 bases; bases with no gene match: 3. Germline V lookup: CDR1 SGHAT, CDR2 FQNNGV. In the PCR, 60 Vbeta and 13 Jbeta primers were used. Data came from immunoSEQ multiplex PCR; TCRdb stores just in-frame clones and leaves some out. The repertoire holds 100,000 or so clones, about 83% seen once, with under 6.5% in the top ten. A note on this clone: The antigen remains undetermined.

The source of this sequence is a man younger than 35 in good health and CMV-seronegative. The chain is built from TRBV11-2 and TRBJ2-7, with 10 bases identical to TRBD2. Sequenced material: PBMCs. The CDR3 here is CASSSTSGLYEQYF. CDR3 DNA: TGTGCCAGCAGCTCGACTAGCGGGCTCTACGAGCAGTACTTC.